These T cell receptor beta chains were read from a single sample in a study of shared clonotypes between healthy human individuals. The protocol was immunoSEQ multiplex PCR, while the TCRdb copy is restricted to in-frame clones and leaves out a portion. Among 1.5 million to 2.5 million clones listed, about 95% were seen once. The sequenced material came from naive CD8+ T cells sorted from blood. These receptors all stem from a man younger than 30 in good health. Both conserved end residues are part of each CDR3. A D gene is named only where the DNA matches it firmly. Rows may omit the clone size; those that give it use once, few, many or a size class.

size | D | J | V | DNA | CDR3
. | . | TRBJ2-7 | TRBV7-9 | TGTGCCAGCAGCGGGACGGAGAGCTCCTACGAGCAGTACTTC | CASSGTESSYEQYF
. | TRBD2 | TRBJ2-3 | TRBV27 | TGTGCCAGCAGTTTACTGGGACTAGCGGAGGGGGATACGCAGTATTTT | CASSLLGLAEGDTQYF
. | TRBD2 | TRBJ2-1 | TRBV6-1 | TGTGCCAGCACCCCCAGCGGGGGGGGATACAATGAGCAGTTCTTC | CASTPSGGGYNEQFF
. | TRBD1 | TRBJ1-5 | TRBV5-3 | TGTGCCAGAAGCTATGACAGGGCGGGGAACGAGAGAAATCAGCCCCAGCATTTT | CARSYDRAGNERNQPQHF
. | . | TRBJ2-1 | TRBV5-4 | TGTGCCAGCAGCTCCTTAGACCGGAGCTCCTACAATGAGCAGTTCTTC | CASSSLDRSSYNEQFF
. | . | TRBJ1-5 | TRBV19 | TGTGCCAGTAGTTCGGCCGGGACCCAAAATCAGCCCCAGCATTTT | CASSSAGTQNQPQHF
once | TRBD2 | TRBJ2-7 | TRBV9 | TGTGCCAGCAGCGTAGGACTAGCGGGCGAGCAGTACTTC | CASSVGLAGEQYF
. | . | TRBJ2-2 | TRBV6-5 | TGTGCCAGCAGTACGCCAGGATTGGCAACCGGGGAGCTGTTTTTT | CASSTPGLATGELFF
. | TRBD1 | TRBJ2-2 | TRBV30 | TGTGCCTGGAGTGCAACACAGGGGGCCGGGGAGCTGTTTTTT | CAWSATQGAGELFF
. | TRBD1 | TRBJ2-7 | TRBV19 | TGTGCCAGTAGCGGGACAGGGGTCGTTTACGAGCAGTACTTC | CASSGTGVVYEQYF
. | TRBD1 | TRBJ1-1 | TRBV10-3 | TGTGCCATCAGTGAGGCACAGGGGGCCACTGAAGCTTTCTTT | CAISEAQGATEAFF
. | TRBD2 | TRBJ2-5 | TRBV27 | TGTGCCAGCAACCCCGGGACTAGCGGGGGGGAGACCCAGTACTTC | CASNPGTSGGETQYF
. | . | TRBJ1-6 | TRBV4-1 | TGCGCCAGCAGCCAGTTTATCGGGAGCTCCTATAATTCACCCCTCCACTTT | CASSQFIGSSYNSPLHF
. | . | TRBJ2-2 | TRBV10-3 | TGTGCCATCGCCGAACTGAACACCGGGGAGCTGTTTTTT | CAIAELNTGELFF
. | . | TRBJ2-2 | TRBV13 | TGTGCCAGCAGCCCCGCCCCCGGGGAGCTGTTTTTT | CASSPAPGELFF
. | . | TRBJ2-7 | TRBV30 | TGTGCCTGGAGCCCTACCTCCTACGAGCAGTACTTC | CAWSPTSYEQYF
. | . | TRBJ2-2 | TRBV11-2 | TGTGCCAGCAGCTTTGGCACCGGGGAGCTGTTTTTT | CASSFGTGELFF
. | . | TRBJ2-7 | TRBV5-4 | TGTGCCAGCAGCTTGGACGGCGGGAAGTCCCTTGAGCAGTACTTC | CASSLDGGKSLEQYF
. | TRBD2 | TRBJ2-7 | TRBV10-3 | TGTGCCATCGGTCTAGCGGGTGACGAGCAGTACTTC | CAIGLAGDEQYF
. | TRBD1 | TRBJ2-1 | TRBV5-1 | TGCGCCAGCAGGAGGGACAGGTCGTCCTACAATGAGCAGTTCTTC | CASRRDRSSYNEQFF
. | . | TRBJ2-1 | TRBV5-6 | TGTGCCAGCAGCTTGCGGGCTCGGTACAATGAGCAGTTCTTC | CASSLRARYNEQFF
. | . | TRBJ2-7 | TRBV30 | TGTGCCTGGAGCGAGGTTGGCTACGAGCAGTACTTC | CAWSEVGYEQYF
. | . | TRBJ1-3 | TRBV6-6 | TGTGCCAGCAGTTTGTTTGGGTCCGGCGGAAACACCATATATTTT | CASSLFGSGGNTIYF
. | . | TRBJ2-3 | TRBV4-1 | TGCGCCAGCAGCCAGATGGGGGGCACAGATACGCAGTATTTT | CASSQMGGTDTQYF
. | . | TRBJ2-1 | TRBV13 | TGTGCCAGCAGCTCCCCTTTGGAGAACTCCTACAATGAGCAGTTCTTC | CASSSPLENSYNEQFF
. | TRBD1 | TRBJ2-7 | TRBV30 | TGTGCCTGGAGTGTTGTCGGACAGGGCGGGTACGAGCAGTACTTC | CAWSVVGQGGYEQYF
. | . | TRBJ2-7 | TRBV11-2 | TGTGCCAGCAGCTTAGTCACGGCGGCTTACGAGCAGTACTTC | CASSLVTAAYEQYF
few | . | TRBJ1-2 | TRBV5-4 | TGTGCCAGCAGCTTGGATGGGTTAGGTGGTGGCTACACCTTC | CASSLDGLGGGYTF
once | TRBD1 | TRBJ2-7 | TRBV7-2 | TGTGCCAGCAGCTCACCGGACAGGGGGGGATCCTACGAGCAGTACTTC | CASSSPDRGGSYEQYF
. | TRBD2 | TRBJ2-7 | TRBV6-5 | TGTGCCAGCAGCATTATAGCGGGAGAAGACGAGCAGTACTTC | CASSIIAGEDEQYF
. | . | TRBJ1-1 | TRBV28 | TGTGCCAGCACCGAGGCCGACAACCCGAACACTGAAGCTTTCTTT | CASTEADNPNTEAFF
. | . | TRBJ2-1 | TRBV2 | TGTGCCAGCAGTGAAAACGTTGGGCAGTCTAGAGGGAGTGAGCAGTTCTTC | CASSENVGQSRGSEQFF
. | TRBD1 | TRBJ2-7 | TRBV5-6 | TGTGCCAGCAGCGTAGGACAGGGAGACGAGCAGTACTTC | CASSVGQGDEQYF
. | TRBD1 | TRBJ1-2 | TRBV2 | TGTGCCAGCACAAACCCGGCAAAGGGGGCAATACATGGCTACACCTTC | CASTNPAKGAIHGYTF
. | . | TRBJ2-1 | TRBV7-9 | TGTGCCAGCAGCTTGGGGGTTTCCTACAATGAGCAGTTCTTC | CASSLGVSYNEQFF
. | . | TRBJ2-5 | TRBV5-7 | TGTGCCAGCAGCTTGGCGCATCTCCAAGAGACCCAGTACTTC | CASSLAHLQETQYF